This TCR beta chain was captured in a study of blood T cell repertoires in COVID-19 (dated by TCRdb to between 2020 and 2021). Describing the broader study: Collaborator samples came from the United States, Italy and Spain and covered acute and convalescent phases of COVID-19. The prospective study material was composed of cDNA or gDNA derived from T cells, B-cell-depleted T cells, or PBMCs. Subjects who had been exposed to COVID-19, were actively infected with it, or had recovered from it provided the deeply sampled blood TCRbeta repertoires that made up the dataset. The repertoires were released in a freely available public database intended as a resource for research on the immune response to SARS-CoV-2. The samples were drawn from the first 160 participants of the ongoing ImmuneRACE study and from 1,254 subjects provided by 6 global collaborators. A de-identified subject ID, COVID-19 status, age in years and sex were almost always included in the sample metadata. Where available, HLA class I and class II types were obtained from metadata supplied by the sample provider rather than from assay-based typing. On the study overall, not on this receptor specifically: The amount of clinical and demographic metadata varied by source and participant and was provided uncurated.

TCRbeta CDR3 regions were amplified from genomic DNA using the immunoSEQ Assay, a bias-controlled multiplex PCR. Under the source paper's analysis protocol: The number of nucleated cells in each sample was estimated by amplification of reference gene primers within the assay. To quantify the absolute abundance of each unique TCRbeta CDR3 rearrangement, sequence reads were collapsed and filtered. For each sample, productive Simpson clonality was calculated by taking the square root of Simpson's diversity index across productive rearrangements. TCRdb provides this immuneACCESS table in a form limited to in-frame rearrangements. Some clones are lacking; in checked studies, under half of them reflect an unresolved V gene, and why the rest are absent is not known. V, J and clone size derive from that table, while D and trimming were established from the DNA sequence. Counted in this sample were tens of thousands of clones; nearly 90% of them appeared once. Approximately 4% of the sample goes to the ten largest clones.

V is reduced by 2 bases and J by 6 bases, leaving a spacing of 14 bases between them. CDR3 length: 15 amino acids, cysteine to phenylalanine. Only CDR3 DNA is held: 45 bases, read in frame from base 1. CDR1 and CDR2 are drawn from the germline V gene: MNHEY, SVGEGT. A note on this clone: This clone's antigen is unknown. Per-nucleotide qualities are absent, and no much larger clonotype sits a single base away.

The collaborating institutions used their own protocols to collect whole blood in K2EDTA tubes. For TCRbeta analysis, collaborators shipped samples as frozen whole blood, isolated PBMCs, or DNA extracted from either of those sample types. This TCR was recovered from a woman of 80 years or more with active or convalescent COVID-19. The sequence joins TRBV6-2 or TRBV6-3 to TRBJ2-1; TRBD1 might be the D gene, on 7 matching bases. Specimen: peripheral blood. The DNA reads TGTGCCAGCAGTTACCAGGGGGGTGTGGGCAATGAGCAGTTCTTC. Its translation is CASSYQGGVGNEQFF.